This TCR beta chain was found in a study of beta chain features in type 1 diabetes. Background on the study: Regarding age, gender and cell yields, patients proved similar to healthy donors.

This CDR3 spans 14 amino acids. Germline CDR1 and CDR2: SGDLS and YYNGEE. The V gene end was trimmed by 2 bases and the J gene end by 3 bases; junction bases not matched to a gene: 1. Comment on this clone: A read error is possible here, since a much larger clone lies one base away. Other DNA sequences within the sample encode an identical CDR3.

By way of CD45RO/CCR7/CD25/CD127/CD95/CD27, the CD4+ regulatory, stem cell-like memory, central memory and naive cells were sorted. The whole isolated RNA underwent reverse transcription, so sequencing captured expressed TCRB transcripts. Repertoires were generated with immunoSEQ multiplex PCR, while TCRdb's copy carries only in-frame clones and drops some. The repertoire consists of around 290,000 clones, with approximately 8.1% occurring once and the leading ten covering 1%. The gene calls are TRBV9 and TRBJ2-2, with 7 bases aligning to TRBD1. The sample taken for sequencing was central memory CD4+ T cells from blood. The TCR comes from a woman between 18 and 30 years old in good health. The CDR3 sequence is CASSVGTDTGELFF. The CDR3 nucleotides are TGTGCCAGCAGCGTCGGGACAGACACCGGGGAGCTGTTTTTT.